What follows is one T cell receptor beta chain and its context. This sample is drawn from a study of blood T cell repertoires in COVID-19. The table came from immunoSEQ multiplex PCR; TCRdb's copy has only in-frame clones and leaves some out. This sample carries about 230,000 clones, around 78% of them seen once, and the ten largest clones take around 2.5%. Sample: peripheral blood. This TCR was recovered from a woman in her 70s with active or convalescent COVID-19.

The CDR3 spells CASSSSTGGNWDTQYF. CDR3 DNA: TGTGCCAGTAGTTCGTCGACAGGGGGCAATTGGGATACGCAGTATTTT. The rearrangement uses TRBV19 and TRBJ2-3, with 10 nucleotides matching TRBD1. The J segment lost 6 bases and the V segment lost 5 bases, leaving 11 bases of the junction unmatched. From germline, CDR1 is LNHDA and CDR2 SQIVND (reference sequence). This CDR3 comprises 16 residues.